Reported below is one T cell receptor (beta chain). What it binds is not known. This PCR relied on a set of 60 Vbeta primers and 13 Jbeta primers. Generated by immunoSEQ multiplex PCR, the TCRdb table keeps only in-frame clones and is missing some. This sample contains about 130,000 clones. This specimen belongs to a study of cytomegalovirus exposure and HLA in healthy donors. Whole-study findings and limits: Per published accounts, TCR beta sequences correctly predicted the HLA-A and HLA-B alleles of most subjects.

The source of this sequence is an older woman in good health and CMV-seronegative. The sequenced sample consisted of PBMCs.

The DNA for the CDR3 is TGTGCCAGCAGGGGTGGGGTTAGGGGCACTGAAGCTTTCTTT. Encoded protein: CASRGGVRGTEAFF. V is TRBV6-1 and J is TRBJ1-1; maybe TRBD1 (5 bases). V was shortened by 6 bases and J by 4 bases, with 15 bases between the two germline ends. The CDR3 has 14 residues. From germline, CDR1 is MNHNS and CDR2 SASEGT.